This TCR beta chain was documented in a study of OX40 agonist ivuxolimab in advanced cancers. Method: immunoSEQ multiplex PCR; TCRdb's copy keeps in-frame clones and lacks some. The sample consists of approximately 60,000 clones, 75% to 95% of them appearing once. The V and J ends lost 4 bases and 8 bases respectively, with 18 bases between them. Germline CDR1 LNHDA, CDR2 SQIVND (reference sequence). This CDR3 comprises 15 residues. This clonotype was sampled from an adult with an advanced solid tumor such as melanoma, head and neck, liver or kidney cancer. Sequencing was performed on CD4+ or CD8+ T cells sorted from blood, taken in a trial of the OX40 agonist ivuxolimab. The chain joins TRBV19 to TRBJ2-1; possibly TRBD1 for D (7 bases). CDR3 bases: TGTGCCAGTAGTAGCGGGACAGCAGGGGTGGATGAGCAGTTCTTC. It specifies CASSSGTAGVDEQFF.